The 27 T cell receptor beta chains listed next were all sequenced from one sample in a study of early T cells in non-severe SARS-CoV-2 infection. TCRdb called the 5' RACE reads again in MiXCR, with one record for every CDR3 protein. This table holds under 35,000 distinct CDR3 sequences, about 5% found once. Sequencing was done on a sample of whole blood. The source of these receptors is an adult who was a healthcare worker with PCR-confirmed SARS-CoV-2 infection or an uninfected control (not recorded which).

This clonotype is labeled medium-sized (0.01 to 0.1%). The chain is built from TRBV7-2 and TRBJ2-3; no clear D. V lost 2 bases, J lost 6 bases, and 9 bases lay in between. The germline gives CDR1 SGHTA, CDR2 FQGNSA. The CDR3 is 13 amino acids. CDR3 amino acids: CASSLNMRDTQYF. CDR3 DNA: TGTGCCAGCAGCTTAAATATGAGGGATACGCAGTATTTT. Filled out from reference TRBV7-2 and TRBJ2-3, the complete variable domain reads GAGVSQSPSNKVTEKGKDVELRCDPISGHTALYWYRQSLGQGLEFLIYFQGNSAPDKSGLPSDRFSAERTGGSVSTLTIQRTQQEDSAVYLCASSLNMRDTQYFGPGTRLTVL.

V gene TRBV5-1 combines with J gene TRBJ2-7; 11 nucleotides agree with TRBD2. Trimming removed 4 bases from V and 2 bases from J; junction bases left unmatched: 5. Per the germline V gene, CDR1 is SGHRS and CDR2 is YFSETQ. The CDR3 loop spans 15 amino acids. The CDR3 nucleotides read TGCGCCAGCAGCCCGGGACTAGCGGAGACCTACGAGCAGTACTTC. It is translated as CASSPGLAETYEQYF.

This clonotype was counted many times. This chain joins TRBV5-1 and TRBJ1-6; 8 nucleotides agree with TRBD1. This CDR3 region has 17 residues. CDR1 is SGHRS, CDR2 YFSETQ, per germline. With V trimmed by 2 bases and J by 5 bases, 9 bases remained unmatched. CDR3 region: CASSFRTGTVDNSPLHF. The DNA of the CDR3 is TGCGCCAGCAGCTTCAGGACAGGGACGGTGGATAATTCACCCCTCCACTTT.

In this sample, this clonotype turned up many times. As DNA, the CDR3 is TGTGCCAGCAGTGCCCCGGGACTAGCGGGCACAGATACGCAGTATTTT. Amino acids: CASSAPGLAGTDTQYF. The V call is TRBV2, the J call TRBJ2-3, with 11 positions matching TRBD2. The CDR3 is made up of 16 amino acids. Germline values: CDR1 SNHLY, CDR2 FYNNEI. J lost 1 base, V lost 4 bases, and 4 bases had no gene match.

This clonotype appeared many times. V usage is TRBV3-1 and J usage is TRBJ2-6; D is undetermined. V was cut by 4 bases and J by 3 bases, with 10 bases left in between. Germline V gene sequence: CDR1 LGHDT, CDR2 YNNKEL (reference sequence). CDR3 size: 15 residues. The CDR3 loop reads CASSLYPGGANVLTF. In DNA form, the CDR3 reads TGTGCCAGCAGCCTATATCCAGGTGGGGCCAACGTCCTGACTTTC.

This clonotype was seen at least ten times. V usage is TRBV11-2 and J usage is TRBJ2-3; D is unresolved. The V gene lost 1 base and the J gene lost 1 base, with 6 bases spanning the gap. Germline loops: CDR1 SGHAT, CDR2 FQNNGV. The CDR3 runs to 14 residues. CDR3 in amino acids: CASSLGFGTDTQYF. As DNA, the CDR3 is TGTGCCAGCAGCTTAGGTTTCGGCACAGATACGCAGTATTTT.

This clonotype has ten or more counts. V and J are TRBV20-1 and TRBJ2-3; 8 nucleotides line up with TRBD2. The V gene's germline CDR1 is DFQATT and CDR2 SNEGSKA (reference sequence). This CDR3 spans 14 amino acids. The trim removed 2 bases at V and 5 bases at J, leaving 6 bases unmatched. CDR3 protein: CSARYGGGIDTQYF. The CDR3 bases are TGCAGTGCTAGATACGGCGGGGGGATAGATACGCAGTATTTT.

The V call is TRBV4-1, the J call TRBJ2-7, with D unresolved. Germline V CDR1 and CDR2: MGHRA, YSYEKL. CDR3 length: 14 amino acids. Trimming cost V 0 bases and J 2 bases, with 8 bases left between them. The CDR3 sequence: CASSQDRRAYEQYF. The CDR3 coding sequence is TGCGCCAGCAGCCAAGATAGGCGAGCCTACGAGCAGTACTTC.

This clonotype ranks as medium-sized. V and J are TRBV5-1 and TRBJ1-1; no clear D. Trimming removed 4 bases at V and 3 bases at J, with 13 bases between. The CDR3 extends over 14 amino acids. Germline V lookup: CDR1 SGHRS, CDR2 YFSETQ. The DNA for the CDR3 is TGCGCCAGCAGCCGCCTCCCGCAAGACACTGAAGCTTTCTTT. Translating gives CASSRLPQDTEAFF.

This clonotype came up many times. CDR3 nucleotide sequence: TGTGCCAGCAGTTCTCTAGCGGGAAGGGAGCAGTACTTC. Its translation is CASSSLAGREQYF. J is TRBJ2-7 and V is TRBV27, with 9 bases aligning to TRBD2. The germline V gene encodes CDR1 MNHEY and CDR2 SMNVEV (reference sequence). The junction had 5 bases not matched to a gene; V was cut back by 4 bases and J by 7 bases. The CDR3 loop spans 13 amino acids.

This clonotype was observed at least ten times. The chain couples TRBV27 to TRBJ2-2; 7 bases are shared with TRBD1. The V and J ends lost 6 bases and 7 bases, in that order; junction bases with no gene match: 5. The CDR3 contains 13 residues. The germline V gene has CDR1 MNHEY and CDR2 SMNVEV (reference sequence). The CDR3 nucleotides are TGTGCCAGCAGGCGCTCAGGGGGCGGGGAGCTGTTTTTT. Protein product: CASRRSGGGELFF.

This clonotype was observed at least ten times. The J gene is TRBJ1-6, the V gene TRBV6-5; possible D gene TRBD1, 5 bases. The CDR3 runs to 15 residues. Trimming removed 6 bases at V and 0 bases at J, with 9 bases between. The germline CDR1 and CDR2 sequences are MNHEY and SVGAGI. CDR3 in amino acids: CASSPGGSYNSPLHF. CDR3 bases: TGTGCCAGCAGCCCCGGGGGCTCCTATAATTCACCCCTCCACTTT.

This clonotype was observed at least ten times. The chain employs TRBV28 and TRBJ2-5; possible D gene TRBD1, 6 bases. Germline V lookup: CDR1 MDHEN, CDR2 SYDVKM. Trimming removed 3 bases from V and 9 bases from J, with 11 bases in between. The CDR3 is made up of 12 amino acids. The CDR3 here is CASSFSHRAQYF. CDR3 coding DNA: TGTGCCAGCAGTTTCTCTCACAGGGCCCAGTACTTC.

At least ten counts were recorded for this clonotype. This rearrangement joins TRBV28 to TRBJ2-7; TRBD1 might be the D (5 bases). Germline V gene sequence: CDR1 MDHEN, CDR2 SYDVKM. This CDR3 spans 16 amino acids. Between the trimmed V and J ends, which lost 2 bases and 2 bases, there was a span of 16 bases. CDR3 amino acids: CASSLPAGPHPYEQYF. As DNA, the CDR3 is TGTGCCAGCAGTTTACCGGCAGGGCCTCACCCCTACGAGCAGTACTTC.

This clonotype occurred a few times. CDR3 amino acids: CASSLLAGTANTGELFF. The CDR3 bases are TGTGCCAGCAGCCTACTAGCGGGGACCGCGAACACCGGGGAGCTGTTTTTT. V is TRBV7-2 and J is TRBJ2-2, with 10 bases that match TRBD2. The CDR3 runs 17 residues. J was trimmed by 0 bases and V by 5 bases; bases with no gene match: 6. Germline loops: CDR1 SGHTA, CDR2 FQGNSA.

The table lists this clonotype with many counts. V and J are TRBV12-3 or TRBV12-4 and TRBJ2-2, with a possible D match to TRBD1 (6 bases). The germline V and J ends were trimmed by 4 bases and 0 bases, with 12 bases remaining between them. The CDR3 is made up of 16 amino acids. The CDR3 DNA reads TGTGCCAGCAGTTCAAGACAGGCCCCGAACACCGGGGAGCTGTTTTTT. Translation gives CASSSRQAPNTGELFF.

This clonotype was counted at least ten times. The genes are TRBV6-2 or TRBV6-3 and TRBJ1-3, with D unclear. Germline V lookup: CDR1 MNHEY, CDR2 SVGEGT. V was shortened by 3 bases and J by 0 bases, with 15 bases between the two germline ends. The CDR3 has 17 amino acids. CDR3 region: CASSYTGGTFSGNTIYF. CDR3 in DNA: TGTGCCAGCAGTTATACTGGCGGCACCTTCTCTGGAAACACCATATATTTT.

There are many counts of this clonotype. The rearrangement uses TRBV30 and TRBJ2-7, with 7 bases fitting TRBD1. Looked up from germline, CDR1 is GTSNPN and CDR2 is SVGIG (reference sequence). This CDR3 is 13 amino acids long. Trimming removed 5 bases from V and 2 bases from J; junction bases left unmatched: 6. The CDR3 DNA reads TGTGCCTGGGATACAGGGGATCCCTACGAGCAGTACTTC. It encodes CAWDTGDPYEQYF. The full variable domain, rest sourced from reference TRBV30 and TRBJ2-7, is SQTIHQWPATLVQPVGSPLSLECTVEGTSNPNLYWYRQAAGRGLQLLFYSVGIGQISSEVPQNLSASRPQDRQFILSSKKLLLSDSGFYLCAWDTGDPYEQYFGPGTRLTVT.

In its sample, this clonotype was seen many times. The chain employs TRBV6-5 and TRBJ2-7; the match to TRBD1 covers 10 bases. The germline V gene encodes CDR1 MNHEY and CDR2 SVGAGI. Unmatched junction bases numbered 12, after V lost 1 base and J lost 3 bases. The CDR3 is 18 amino acids. The CDR3 nucleotides are TGTGCCAGCAGTTACTTATCTCCCGGGACAGGGGCGGGCTACGAGCAGTACTTC. Translated, it gives CASSYLSPGTGAGYEQYF.

This clonotype has only a few counts. The rearrangement joins TRBV2 to TRBJ1-5; 7 bases match TRBD1. This CDR3 has 14 residues. Germline loops: CDR1 SNHLY, CDR2 FYNNEI. V shed 5 bases and J 1 base; nucleotides not matched to a gene: 2. The CDR3 DNA follows: TGTGCCAGCAGTCAGGACAGGAGCAATCAGCCCCAGCATTTT. It translates to CASSQDRSNQPQHF.

This clonotype was found many times. This chain joins TRBV4-2 and TRBJ1-2, with a weak D call TRBD1 (6 bases). There are 12 residues in the CDR3. The germline V gene has CDR1 LGHNA and CDR2 YNFKEQ. The V gene lost 5 bases and the J gene lost 6 bases, with 10 bases spanning the gap. The DNA of the CDR3 is TGTGCCAGCAGCGGACGGACAGATGGCTACACCTTC. Translating it yields CASSGRTDGYTF.

This clonotype appeared many times. This chain joins TRBV19 and TRBJ1-2; TRBD1 aligns across 10 bases. Germline V lookup: CDR1 LNHDA, CDR2 SQIVND (reference sequence). Losses at the gene ends were 0 bases for V and 6 bases for J; bases not matched to a gene: 4. CDR3 length equals 15 residues. The chain's CDR3 is CASSIELGTGDGYTF. CDR3 nucleotide sequence: TGTGCCAGTAGTATAGAGCTCGGGACAGGGGATGGCTACACCTTC.

This clonotype was observed many times. Here the CDR3 DNA reads TGTGCCAGCAGTATCCGGGCCGAGCAGTACTTC. The encoded protein is CASSIRAEQYF. V usage is TRBV6-4 and J usage is TRBJ2-7; no firm D call. The germline CDR1 and CDR2 sequences are MRHNA and SNTAGT. This CDR3 region has 11 residues. V was trimmed by 5 bases and J by 6 bases, leaving 8 bases between them.

This clonotype was picked up many times. The chain combines TRBV3-1 with TRBJ1-4, with D possibly TRBD1 on 5 matching bases. Germline V gene sequence: CDR1 LGHDT, CDR2 YNNKEL (reference sequence). This CDR3 is 13 amino acids long. Trimming stripped 2 bases from V and 13 bases from J, with 14 bases between. CDR3 nucleotides: TGTGCCAGCAGCCAAATCTCGACAGAGGTACTGTTTTTT. Its translation: CASSQISTEVLFF.

This clonotype showed up many times. V and J are TRBV12-3 or TRBV12-4 and TRBJ2-7; possibly TRBD1 or TRBD2 for D (5 bases each). There are 13 residues in the CDR3. V lost 0 bases to trimming and J lost 2 bases, with 5 bases between them. CDR3 protein: CASSLAGAYEQYF. As DNA, the CDR3 is TGTGCCAGCAGTTTAGCGGGGGCCTACGAGCAGTACTTC.

This clonotype came up many times. The chain has TRBV27 and TRBJ2-7; the match to TRBD2 covers 7 bases. This CDR3 spans 15 amino acids. Looked up from germline, CDR1 is MNHEY and CDR2 is SMNVEV (reference sequence). The J segment lost 3 bases and the V segment lost 3 bases, leaving 8 bases of the junction unmatched. CDR3 sequence reads: CASSFGASGHYEQYF. As DNA, the CDR3 is TGTGCCAGCAGTTTCGGGGCTAGCGGTCACTACGAGCAGTACTTC.

In this sample, this clonotype turned up a few times. J is TRBJ1-1 and V is TRBV29-1, with a weak D call TRBD1 (6 bases). Deletions cut 7 bases from V and 3 bases from J, with 15 bases between. The CDR3 covers 13 residues. Germline V lookup: CDR1 SQVTM, CDR2 ANQGSEA. CDR3 sequence: CSASQGVDTEAFF. As DNA, the CDR3 is TGCAGCGCTTCACAGGGTGTGGACACTGAAGCTTTCTTT.